The 24 T cell receptor beta chains in this list originate from one sample, sequenced in a study of CD4 T cells in relation to SARS-CoV-2 and coronaviruses. Data came from immunoSEQ multiplex PCR; TCRdb stores just in-frame clones and leaves some out. The sample yields roughly 60,000 clones, about 95% seen once. CD4+ T cells from unexposed donors were obtained before the COVID-19 pandemic (2011-2018). Source material: naive CD4+ T cells from PBMCs. Sample subset: naive CD4+ T cells isolated by negative enrichment. These TCRs come from a human donor in good health.

This chain joins TRBV10-3 and TRBJ2-7; 8 nucleotides match TRBD2. CDR3 length: 13 residues. Germline trimming cut 10 bases from V and 0 bases from J; bases unmatched to any gene: 5. Germline V lookup: CDR1 ENHRY, CDR2 SYGVKD. The CDR3 loop reads CATSSGGSYEQYF. DNA for the CDR3: TGTGCCACCAGCAGCGGGGGCTCCTACGAGCAGTACTTC.

This sequence joins TRBV5-6 and TRBJ2-7; 8 bases align to TRBD1. The CDR3 runs 11 residues. Looked up from germline, CDR1 is SGHDT and CDR2 is YYEEEE. The ends lost 7 bases at V and 7 bases at J; junction bases unmatched: 4. CDR3 bases: TGTGCCAGCCGACAGGGGATTGAGCAGTACTTC. As protein: CASRQGIEQYF. Variable domain in full (rest from reference TRBV5-6 and TRBJ2-7): DAGVTQSPTHLIKTRGQQVTLRCSPKSGHDTVSWYQQALGQGPQFIFQYYEEEERQRGNFPDRFSGHQFPNYSSELNVNALLLGDSALYLCASRQGIEQYFGPGTRLTVT.

The rearrangement joins TRBV29-1 to TRBJ2-3; TRBD2 might be the D (6 bases). This CDR3 comprises 11 residues. The germline V gene has CDR1 SQVTM and CDR2 ANQGSEA. CDR3 nucleotides: TGCAGGGCAGGAGGGAGAGATACGCAGTATTTT. The encoded protein is CRAGGRDTQYF.

V usage is TRBV5-8 and J usage is TRBJ1-1; no definite D call. Germline V gives CDR1 SGHTS, CDR2 YDEGEE. Trimming cost V 2 bases and J 4 bases, with 12 bases left between them. The CDR3 consists of 14 residues. In DNA form, the CDR3 reads TGTGCCAGCAGCTTAAGTAGAGCGGGCACTGAAGCTTTCTTT. It yields the protein CASSLSRAGTEAFF.

V is TRBV11-2 and J is TRBJ2-5; D is unresolved. The CDR3 runs 12 residues. The germline CDR1 and CDR2 sequences are SGHAT and FQNNGV. Trimming pared 0 bases from V and 7 bases from J, leaving 6 bases between. This CDR3 is CASSLEARTQYF. The CDR3 bases are TGTGCCAGCAGCTTAGAGGCCCGGACCCAGTACTTC.

The CDR3 loop reads CASSQEGGWEYEQYF. The CDR3 bases are TGCGCCAGCAGCCAAGAGGGCGGTTGGGAATACGAGCAGTACTTC. The chain couples TRBV4-1 to TRBJ2-7, with no clear D. Germline V gives CDR1 MGHRA, CDR2 YSYEKL. The CDR3 covers 15 residues. V was trimmed by 0 bases and J by 4 bases, leaving 13 bases between them.

Here the CDR3 reads CSPGVNYGYTF. DNA for the CDR3: TGCAGTCCCGGGGTCAACTATGGCTACACCTTC. The chain employs TRBV20-1 and TRBJ1-2; D unclear. CDR3 length: 11 amino acids. V dropped 8 bases and J dropped 2 bases, with 9 bases sitting between them. The V gene's germline CDR1 is DFQATT and CDR2 SNEGSKA (reference sequence).

V and J are TRBV5-6 and TRBJ2-7, with 12 bases aligning to TRBD1. CDR3 length: 16 amino acids. Germline CDR1 SGHDT, CDR2 YYEEEE. With 2 bases clipped from V and 7 bases from J, the junction kept 10 bases outside the gene matches. The CDR3 here is CASSFYVGQGAREQYF. For the CDR3, the DNA is TGTGCCAGCAGCTTCTATGTGGGACAGGGGGCGAGGGAGCAGTACTTC.

The rearrangement uses TRBV6-4 and TRBJ2-3; 8 bases line up with TRBD2. The CDR3 is made up of 15 amino acids. CDR1 and CDR2 from the germline V gene are MRHNA and SNTAGT. The V and J ends lost 2 bases and 1 base, in that order; junction bases with no gene match: 2. The CDR3 sequence: CASSDVTSGTDTQYF. The CDR3 DNA is TGTGCCAGCAGTGACGTGACTAGCGGCACAGATACGCAGTATTTT.

This sequence joins TRBV4-1 and TRBJ1-5; 7 positions match TRBD1. The length of the CDR3 is 15 residues. Germline V gene data show CDR1 as MGHRA and CDR2 as YSYEKL. V dropped 0 bases and J dropped 6; count of bases not matched to a gene: 5. The CDR3 region has the DNA TGCGCCAGCAGCCAAGAGGTAGGGGGCGGTCAGCCCCAGCATTTT. Translating gives CASSQEVGGGQPQHF.

The chain is built from TRBV19 and TRBJ2-5; D is unclear. Trimming cost V 5 bases and J 7 bases, with 17 bases left between them. In germline, CDR1 is LNHDA, CDR2 SQIVND (reference sequence). The CDR3 length is 14 residues. The CDR3 is CASSPAGWLRTQYF. Here the CDR3 DNA reads TGTGCCAGTAGTCCCGCCGGTTGGCTGCGGACCCAGTACTTC.

V is TRBV19 and J is TRBJ1-4; 7 nucleotides agree with TRBD1. The germline V gene encodes CDR1 LNHDA and CDR2 SQIVND (reference sequence). With V trimmed by 5 bases and J by 4 bases, 10 bases remained unmatched. The CDR3 is 16 amino acids. CDR3 residues: CASSSRRQGGNEKLFF. The CDR3 DNA reads as TGTGCCAGTAGTTCACGCCGACAGGGCGGTAATGAAAAACTGTTTTTT.

The CDR3 nucleotides are TGTGCCTGGAATCGGGGGAGGCGGAATGAGCAGTTCTTC. The encoded protein is CAWNRGRRNEQFF. J is TRBJ2-1 and V is TRBV30; D is perhaps TRBD2 (6 bases). The V gene lost 4 bases and the J gene lost 7 bases, with 14 bases spanning the gap. CDR3 length: 13 amino acids. CDR1 GTSNPN and CDR2 SVGIG come from the germline V gene (reference sequence).

This chain uses TRBV6-1 with TRBJ2-1, with 11 bases fitting TRBD2. This CDR3 has 16 amino acids. The V and J ends lost 1 base and 9 bases, in that order; junction bases with no gene match: 8. CDR1 and CDR2 (germline): MNHNS, SASEGT. CDR3 in amino acids: CASSEGWLAGGSEQFF. CDR3 DNA: TGTGCCAGCAGTGAAGGGTGGCTAGCGGGAGGTAGTGAGCAGTTCTTC.

CDR3 coding DNA: TGTGCCAGCAGAGAGGGGGGCAATCAGCCCCAGCATTTT. This codes for CASREGGNQPQHF. The chain couples TRBV6-5 to TRBJ1-5; tentative D call: TRBD1 (6 bases). Trimming stripped 6 bases from V and 2 bases from J, with 8 bases between. Germline values: CDR1 MNHEY, CDR2 SVGAGI. The CDR3 has 13 amino acids.

CDR3 DNA: TGTGCCAGCAAAAACAGGACTAACTATGGCTACACCTTC. It specifies CASKNRTNYGYTF. V usage is TRBV6-6 and J usage is TRBJ1-2, with a tentative D call TRBD1 (5 bases). Per germline, CDR1 MNHNY and CDR2 SVGAGI (reference sequence). There are 13 residues in the CDR3. Trimming pared 7 bases from V and 0 bases from J, leaving 9 bases between.

This chain connects TRBV24-1 to TRBJ2-7, with TRBD2 matching over 8 bases. This CDR3 is 13 amino acids long. CDR1 and CDR2 from the germline V gene are KGHDR and SFDVKD. The ends lost 11 bases at V and 3 bases at J; junction bases unmatched: 8. CDR3 amino acids: CAIGGATLYEQYF. For the CDR3, the DNA is TGTGCCATCGGGGGGGCTACACTCTACGAGCAGTACTTC.

V usage is TRBV15 and J usage is TRBJ1-4, with D unresolved. The CDR3 contains 16 residues. CDR1 LNHNV and CDR2 YYDKDF come from the germline V gene (reference sequence). V was clipped by 0 bases and J by 0 bases, with 8 bases between them. CDR3 residues: CATSRDSLATNEKLFF. CDR3 sequence (DNA): TGTGCCACCAGCAGAGACAGCCTTGCAACTAATGAAAAACTGTTTTTT.

The chain recombines TRBV4-1 with TRBJ1-5; D is undetermined. Trimming removed 3 bases at V and 4 bases at J, with 19 bases between. Per germline, CDR1 MGHRA and CDR2 YSYEKL. The CDR3 extends over 17 amino acids. The CDR3 sequence: CASSQAPTGRRNQPQHF. CDR3 sequence (DNA): TGCGCCAGCAGCCAGGCTCCTACCGGGAGACGAAATCAGCCCCAGCATTTT.

This chain uses TRBV7-9 with TRBJ2-7, with D possibly called TRBD1 or TRBD2 (6 bases each). Germline lookup yields CDR1 SEHNR and CDR2 FQNEAQ (reference sequence). This CDR3 region has 12 residues. V was pared by 3 bases and J by 6 bases, with 9 bases between. Here the CDR3 DNA reads TGTGCCAGCAGCTTGTCGGGGGCCGAGCAGTACTTC. Amino acids: CASSLSGAEQYF. Complete variable domain (other parts from reference TRBV7-9 and TRBJ2-7): DTGVSQNPRHKITKRGQNVTFRCDPISEHNRLYWYRQTLGQGPEFLTYFQNEAQLEKSRLLSDRFSAERPKGSFSTLEIQRTEQGDSAMYLCASSLSGAEQYFGPGTRLTVT.

V usage is TRBV6-5 and J usage is TRBJ1-5; TRBD1 matches at 7 bases. Germline values: CDR1 MNHEY, CDR2 SVGAGI. Trimming at V came to 6 bases and at J to 3 bases, leaving 8 bases not matched to a gene. The CDR3 has 15 amino acids. CDR3 region: CASRTGENSNQPQHF. In DNA form, the CDR3 reads TGTGCCAGCAGAACAGGGGAGAATTCCAATCAGCCCCAGCATTTT.

This clone was detected only once. The chain joins TRBV24-1 to TRBJ2-5; 8 bases map to TRBD2. After removal of 6 bases from V and 5 bases from J, the junction contained 4 bases not matched to a gene. Germline V gene sequence: CDR1 KGHDR, CDR2 SFDVKD. This CDR3 region has 13 residues. The DNA of the CDR3 is TGTGCCACCAGTAGCGGGAGTGAGGAGACCCAGTACTTC. Residues: CATSSGSEETQYF.

The rearrangement links TRBV5-6 to TRBJ1-2; TRBD1 might be the D (5 bases). This CDR3 is 14 amino acids long. Germline-derived CDR1 and CDR2 are SGHDT and YYEEEE. V was shortened by 5 bases and J by 8 bases, with 19 bases between the two germline ends. CDR3 region: CASSLWGGFYGYTF. The CDR3 DNA reads TGTGCCAGCAGTCTCTGGGGGGGGTTCTACGGCTACACCTTC.

The rearrangement links TRBV9 to TRBJ2-7; 11 bases fit TRBD2. The length of the CDR3 is 14 residues. After removal of 2 bases from V and 7 bases from J, the junction contained 5 bases not matched to a gene. The germline V gene encodes CDR1 SGDLS and CDR2 YYNGEE. The CDR3 sequence: CASSVSGRANEQYF. CDR3 DNA sequence: TGTGCCAGCAGCGTTAGCGGGAGGGCAAATGAGCAGTACTTC.